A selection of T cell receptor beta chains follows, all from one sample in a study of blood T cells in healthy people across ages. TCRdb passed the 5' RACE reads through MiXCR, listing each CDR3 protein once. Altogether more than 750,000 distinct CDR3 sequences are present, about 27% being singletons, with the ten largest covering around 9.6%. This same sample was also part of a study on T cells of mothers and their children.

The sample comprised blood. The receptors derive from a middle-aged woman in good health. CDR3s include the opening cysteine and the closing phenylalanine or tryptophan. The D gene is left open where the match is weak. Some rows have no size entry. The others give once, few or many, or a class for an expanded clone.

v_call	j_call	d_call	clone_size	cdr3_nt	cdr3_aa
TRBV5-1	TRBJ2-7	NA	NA	TGCGCCAGCAGCTTTGAGCCGGGGAACGAGCAGTACTTC	CASSFEPGNEQYF
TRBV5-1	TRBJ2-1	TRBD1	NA	TGCGCCAGCACCTACAGGGGTAGGGCTGAGCAGTTCTTC	CASTYRGRAEQFF
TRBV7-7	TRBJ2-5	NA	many	TGTGCTAGCAGTTCGACTAGTCAGGAGACCCAGTACTTC	CASSSTSQETQYF
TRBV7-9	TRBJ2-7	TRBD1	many	TGTGCCAGCAGCTTCCTAAGACAGGGTAGTTCCTACGAGCAGTACTTC	CASSFLRQGSSYEQYF
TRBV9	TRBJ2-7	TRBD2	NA	TGTGCCAGCAGCGGACTAGCGGGGGGGCCTCTCCACGAGCAGTACTTC	CASSGLAGGPLHEQYF
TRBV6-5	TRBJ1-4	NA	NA	TGTGCCAGCAGTTACTCTCGGAGGGAAAAACTGTTTTTT	CASSYSRREKLFF
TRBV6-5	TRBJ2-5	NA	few	TGTGCCAGCAGCCCAATAGGCGGGGGCGAAGAGACCCAGTACTTC	CASSPIGGGEETQYF
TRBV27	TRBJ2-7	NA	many	TGTGCCAGCAGCCGACATTCGGACAGCGCCGAGCAGTACTTC	CASSRHSDSAEQYF
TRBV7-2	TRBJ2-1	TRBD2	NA	TGTGCCAGCATCAGCGGGGCAGGCGACAATGAGCAGTTCTTC	CASISGAGDNEQFF
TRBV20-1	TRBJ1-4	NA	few	TGCAGTGCTCCGAAGGAGGGAGCTAATGAAAAACTGTTTTTT	CSAPKEGANEKLFF
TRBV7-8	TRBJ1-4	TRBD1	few	TGTGCCAGCAGCGTCGGGACAGTCCTCGAAAAACTGTTTTTT	CASSVGTVLEKLFF
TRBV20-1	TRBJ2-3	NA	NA	TGCAGTGCTAGAGTGTCTGGCACAGATACGCAGTATTTT	CSARVSGTDTQYF
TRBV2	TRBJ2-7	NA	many	TGTGCCAGCAGAGATTCGACAGCACTTAGCTCCTACGAGCAGTACTTC	CASRDSTALSSYEQYF
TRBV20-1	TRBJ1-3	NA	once	TGCAGTGCCACCAAACCCAAGGGCTCTGGAAACACCATATATTTT	CSATKPKGSGNTIYF
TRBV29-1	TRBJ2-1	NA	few	TGCAGCGTTGCGAGGGGGGACCACCAAGAGACCCAGTTCTTC	CSVARGDHQETQFF
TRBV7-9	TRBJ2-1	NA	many	TGTGCCAGCAGCTTGGGTTGGGGACCCTCAGGAGGCGATGAGCAGTTCTTC	CASSLGWGPSGGDEQFF
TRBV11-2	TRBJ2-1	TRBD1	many	TGTGCCAGCAGTAGACCGGGACAGGGGACTAATGAGCAGTTCTTC	CASSRPGQGTNEQFF
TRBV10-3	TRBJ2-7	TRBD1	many	TGTGCCATCAGTAAACAGGGGGCGAACTACGAGCAGTACTTC	CAISKQGANYEQYF
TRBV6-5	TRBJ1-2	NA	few	TGTGCCAGCAGAATCGGACGGTACTATGGCTACACCTTC	CASRIGRYYGYTF
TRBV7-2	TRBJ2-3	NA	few	TGTGCCAGCAGCTTAGCGGGGGCACCCACAGATACGCAGTATTTT	CASSLAGAPTDTQYF
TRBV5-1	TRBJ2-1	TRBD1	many	TGCGCCAGCAGCTTGGCACAGGGGCGAAGCTCCTACAATGAGCAGTTCTTC	CASSLAQGRSSYNEQFF
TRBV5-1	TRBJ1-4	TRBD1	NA	TGCGCCAGCAGCTTGAGATGGGACAGCAATGAAAAACTGTTTTTT	CASSLRWDSNEKLFF
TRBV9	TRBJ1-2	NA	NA	TGTGCCAGCAGCGAGGTGAGGGAAGGCTACACCTTC	CASSEVREGYTF
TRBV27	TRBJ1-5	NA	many	TGTGCCAGCAGTTCGGAGGCTTATAGCAATCAGCCCCAGCATTTT	CASSSEAYSNQPQHF
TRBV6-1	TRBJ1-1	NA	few	TGTGCCAGCAGTGAAGGAGGGGGGGGGCACACTGAAGCTTTCTTT	CASSEGGGGHTEAFF
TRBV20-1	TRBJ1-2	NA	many	TGCAGTGGACAGTACCTTGACTATGGCTACACCTTC	CSGQYLDYGYTF
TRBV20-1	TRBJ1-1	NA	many	TGCAGTGCCAGACAGAACACTGAAGCTTTCTTT	CSARQNTEAFF
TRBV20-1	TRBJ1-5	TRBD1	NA	TGCAGTGCTAGGACAGGGGAGCTACATCAGCCCCAGCATTTT	CSARTGELHQPQHF
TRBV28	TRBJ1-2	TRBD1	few	TGTGCCAGCAGACCAGGGGGACAGGGTAGGAGCTATGGCTACACCTTC	CASRPGGQGRSYGYTF
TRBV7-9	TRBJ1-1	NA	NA	TGCGCCAGCAGCTTAGAAGAGGGATTTAACACTGAAGCTTTCTTT	CASSLEEGFNTEAFF
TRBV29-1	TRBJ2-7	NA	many	TGCAGCGCCTCCACAGGGAGACTTGCGGTCGAGCAGTACTTC	CSASTGRLAVEQYF
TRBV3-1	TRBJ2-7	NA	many	TGTGCCAGCAGCTGGGCAGGGCAATCCTACGAGCAGTACTTC	CASSWAGQSYEQYF
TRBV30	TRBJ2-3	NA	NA	TGTGCCTGGGCACGAGATACGCAGTATTTT	CAWARDTQYF
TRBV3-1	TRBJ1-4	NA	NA	TGTGCCAGCAGCCCGGGACTTCAACCCTTAACTAATGAAAAACTGTTTTTT	CASSPGLQPLTNEKLFF
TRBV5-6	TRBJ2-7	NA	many	TGTGCCAGCAGCCTCCAGGTGAGGGTATTCACCTACGAGCAGTACTTC	CASSLQVRVFTYEQYF
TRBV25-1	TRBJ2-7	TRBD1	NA	TGTGCCAGCAGTGAGGTCGACAGGGACCGCGCCTACGAGCAGTACTTC	CASSEVDRDRAYEQYF
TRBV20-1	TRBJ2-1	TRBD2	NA	TGCAGTGCTCCAATTAGCGGGGGGGCATACAATGAGCAGTTCTTC	CSAPISGGAYNEQFF
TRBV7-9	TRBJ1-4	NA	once	TGTGCCAGCAGCACGCGACAGAAGGATGAAAAATTGTTTTTT	CASSTRQKDEKLFF
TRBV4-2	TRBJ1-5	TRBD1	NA	TGTGCCAGCAGCCGCAGTCAGGGGGGCCAAGAGACCCAGCATTTT	CASSRSQGGQETQHF
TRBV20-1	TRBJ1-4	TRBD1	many	TGCAGTGCTAGGGTCCCGGGACAGAATAATGAAAAACTGTTTTTT	CSARVPGQNNEKLFF
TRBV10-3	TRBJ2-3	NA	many	TGTGCCATCAGTACCGGCCGGGTCTCTGGAGATACGCAGTATTTT	CAISTGRVSGDTQYF
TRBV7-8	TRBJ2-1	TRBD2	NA	TGTGTCAGCAGCCCACAGCGGGGGGGCCCAATCCCCCAGTTCTTC	CVSSPQRGGPIPQFF
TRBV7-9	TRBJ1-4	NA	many	TGCGCCAGCAGCCTGGTTGGCGAAAAACTGTTTTTT	CASSLVGEKLFF
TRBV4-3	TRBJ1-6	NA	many	TGCGCCAGCAGCCTTAAAGGGGATAATTCACCCCTCCACTTT	CASSLKGDNSPLHF
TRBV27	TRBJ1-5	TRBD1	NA	TGTGCCAGCAGTCCCTGGGGTGGGACAGCCAATCAGCCCCAGCATTTT	CASSPWGGTANQPQHF
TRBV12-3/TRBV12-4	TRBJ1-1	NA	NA	TGTGCCAGCAGACCCGATCAAAGAATTTCGGGAGCTTTCTTT	CASRPDQRISGAFF
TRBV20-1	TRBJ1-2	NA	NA	TGCAGTGCGAGCTCCTATGGCTACACCTTC	CSASSYGYTF
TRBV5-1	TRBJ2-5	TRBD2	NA	TGCGCCAGCAGCTTGCCCCTCCGGGCTAGCGGGGGGGAATACAATGAGCAGTACTTC	CASSLPLRASGGEYNEQYF
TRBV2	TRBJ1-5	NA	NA	TGTGCCAGCAGTGATGTGCCCGGCCAGCCCCAGCATTTT	CASSDVPGQPQHF
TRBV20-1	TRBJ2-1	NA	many	TGCAGTGCCCCACAGGACGGGCGCAACTACAATGAGCAGTTCTTC	CSAPQDGRNYNEQFF
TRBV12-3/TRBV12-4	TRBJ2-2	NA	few	TGTGCCAGCAGTGTACGTGGGCTCACGAACTCACCTCTAGCGAGATACACCGGGGAGCTGTTTTTT	CASSVRGLTNSPLARYTGELFF
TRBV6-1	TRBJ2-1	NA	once	TGTGCCAGCAGGTTGACAGGGAGGGTCTACGAGCAGTTCTTC	CASRLTGRVYEQFF